Below, 15 T cell receptor beta chains from the same sample are listed, as sequenced in a study of OX40 agonist ivuxolimab in advanced cancers. Generated by immunoSEQ multiplex PCR, the TCRdb table keeps only in-frame clones and is missing some. Of about 50,000 clones detected, nearly 80% appear once; the ten largest clones hold under 5%. This specimen was CD4+ or CD8+ T cells sorted from blood, taken in a trial of the OX40 agonist ivuxolimab. Receptors were obtained from an adult with an advanced solid tumor such as melanoma, head and neck, liver or kidney cancer.

This chain links TRBV4-1 with TRBJ2-7; D might be TRBD1 (6 bases). The CDR3 consists of 17 residues. V was clipped by 1 base and J by 5 bases, with 21 bases between them. CDR1 and CDR2 from the germline V gene are MGHRA and YSYEKL. The CDR3 sequence is CASSQGVLQGRYDEQYF. As DNA, the CDR3 is TGCGCCAGCAGCCAAGGCGTCCTACAGGGTAGATATGACGAGCAGTACTTC.

By proportion, this clone is medium-sized. The rearrangement joins TRBV27 to TRBJ2-7, with D maybe TRBD2 (6 bases). The length of the CDR3 is 13 residues. The V gene lost 8 bases and the J gene lost 1 base, with 12 bases spanning the gap. The V gene's germline CDR1 is MNHEY and CDR2 SMNVEV (reference sequence). The CDR3 protein is CASSLAGSYEQYF. CDR3 nucleotides: TGTGCCAGCTCCCTGGCGGGATCCTACGAGCAGTACTTC.

This clone was seen just once. The V and J genes are TRBV7-2 and TRBJ2-1; possibly TRBD2 for D (5 bases). The CDR3 is 13 amino acids. V shed 3 bases and J shed 7 bases, with 10 bases lying between them. Germline V gene lookup returns CDR1 SGHTA and CDR2 FQGNSA. The CDR3 nucleotides read TGTGCCAGCAGCTTCGGACTGAATAATGAGCAGTTCTTC. Its translation is CASSFGLNNEQFF.

J is TRBJ2-1 and V is TRBV4-1; either TRBD1 or TRBD2 may fit D (5 bases each). V lost 8 bases and J 5 bases, leaving 19 bases between the germline ends. CDR1 MGHRA and CDR2 YSYEKL come from the germline V gene. The CDR3 runs 15 residues. The DNA of the CDR3 is TGCGCCAGCGGAGGCGGGCGGAAGGGGAACAATGAGCAGTTCTTC. Amino acid sequence: CASGGGRKGNNEQFF.

The V call is TRBV7-6, the J call TRBJ1-6; 8 bases map to TRBD1. The CDR3 contains 15 residues. Trimming cost V 0 bases and J 5 bases; bases outside gene matches: 0. CDR1 and CDR2 from the germline V gene are SGHVS and FNYEAQ. Here the CDR3 reads CASSLAQGDNSPLHF. CDR3 DNA sequence: TGTGCCAGCAGCTTAGCACAGGGGGATAATTCACCCCTCCACTTT.

The rearrangement links TRBV7-9 to TRBJ1-1, with a possible D match to TRBD1 (5 bases). Trimming removed 5 bases from V and 4 bases from J, with 14 bases in between. The CDR3 runs 14 residues. Germline CDR1 SEHNR, CDR2 FQNEAQ (reference sequence). The CDR3 region is CASSPREGTTEAFF. CDR3 in DNA: TGTGCCAGCAGCCCTCGCGAAGGGACCACTGAAGCTTTCTTT.

The table lists this clone with a few counts. The chain couples TRBV19 to TRBJ1-4; D is perhaps TRBD1 (5 bases). Trimming left V 2 bases short and J 0 bases short, with 10 bases between. Looked up from germline, CDR1 is LNHDA and CDR2 is SQIVND (reference sequence). The CDR3 loop spans 16 amino acids. CDR3 nucleotides: TGTGCCAGTAGTATAACGGGACCTTCAACTAATGAAAAACTGTTTTTT. This encodes CASSITGPSTNEKLFF. Full variable domain (missing parts from reference TRBV19 and TRBJ1-4): DGGITQSPKYLFRKEGQNVTLSCEQNLNHDAMYWYRQDPGQGLRLIYYSQIVNDFQKGDIAEGYSVSREKKESFPLTVTSAQKNPTAFYLCASSITGPSTNEKLFFGSGTQLSVL.

V and J are TRBV6-5 and TRBJ1-1; no clear D gene. V was cut by 5 bases and J by 0 bases, with 7 bases left in between. CDR3 length: 13 amino acids. Germline-derived CDR1 and CDR2 are MNHEY and SVGAGI. The CDR3, as DNA: TGTGCCAGCAGTGTGGAGATGAACACTGAAGCTTTCTTT. Protein sequence: CASSVEMNTEAFF.

The chain has TRBV6-6 and TRBJ2-1, with unresolved D. CDR1 and CDR2 from the germline V gene are MNHNY and SVGAGI (reference sequence). The ends were cut back, 0 bases at V and 4 bases at J, with 7 bases in the middle. This CDR3 is built from 14 residues. The DNA for the CDR3 is TGTGCCAGCAGTTACTCGAGTGTTTACAATGAGCAGTTCTTC. Its translation: CASSYSSVYNEQFF.

The V gene is TRBV4-3, the J gene TRBJ1-2, with 8 bases lining up with TRBD1. Germline CDR1 LGHNA, CDR2 YSLEER. The V gene end was trimmed by 4 bases and the J gene end by 7 bases; junction bases not matched to a gene: 11. The CDR3 sequence is 15 residues long. In DNA form, the CDR3 reads TGCGCCAGCAGCCCTGGACAGGGCGGATATGGTGGCTACACCTTC. It translates to CASSPGQGGYGGYTF.

The genes are TRBV7-2 and TRBJ2-5; D is undetermined. V shed 2 bases and J shed 6 bases, with 16 bases lying between them. Germline CDR1 and CDR2: SGHTA and FQGNSA. The CDR3 consists of 15 residues. The CDR3 nucleotides are TGTGCCAGCAGCTTAAGCCAGTCCTCTCAAAAGACCCAGTACTTC. Residues: CASSLSQSSQKTQYF.

This clone was picked up one time. The chain has TRBV29-1 and TRBJ1-2; D perhaps matches TRBD1 (6 bases). This CDR3 region has 16 residues. Germline V gene sequence: CDR1 SQVTM, CDR2 ANQGSEA. Trimming cost V 7 bases and J 4 bases, with 25 bases left between them. The CDR3 sequence is CSALSGGAGIGYGYTF. As DNA, the CDR3 is TGCAGCGCACTGTCGGGGGGCGCAGGGATTGGCTATGGCTACACCTTC.

The rearrangement links TRBV4-2 to TRBJ2-3; maybe TRBD1 (6 bases). The CDR3 spans 18 residues. The germline V and J ends were trimmed by 0 bases and 4 bases, with 20 bases remaining between them. Germline V gives CDR1 LGHNA, CDR2 YNFKEQ. CDR3 DNA: TGTGCCAGCAGCCAAGATAGGGCACAGGGCGTTCTACCAGATACGCAGTATTTT. The encoded protein is CASSQDRAQGVLPDTQYF.

This chain joins TRBV11-3 and TRBJ1-1; D call uncertain. Trimming stripped 1 base from V and 6 bases from J, with 15 bases between. The CDR3 runs to 15 residues. CDR1 is SGHNT, CDR2 YENEEA, per germline. In DNA, the CDR3 is TGTGCCAGCAGCTTAGCACCCCCCCTCCGGGCTGAAGCTTTCTTT. Protein product: CASSLAPPLRAEAFF.

The rearrangement uses TRBV5-4 and TRBJ2-2; a possible D gene is TRBD2 (5 bases). The germline gives CDR1 SGHNT, CDR2 YYREEE (reference sequence). CDR3 length: 16 residues. Trimming left V 0 bases short and J 2 bases short, with 11 bases between. The CDR3 DNA follows: TGTGCCAGCAGCTTGGGGCTAGCAGTAAACACCGGGGAGCTGTTTTTT. Protein sequence: CASSLGLAVNTGELFF. The full variable domain, in which reference TRBV5-4 and TRBJ2-2 provide the parts outside the CDR3, is ETGVTQSPTHLIKTRGQQVTLRCSSQSGHNTVSWYQQALGQGPQFIFQYYREEENGRGNFPPRFSGLQFPNYSSELNVNALELDDSALYLCASSLGLAVNTGELFFGEGSRLTVL.